This T cell receptor (beta chain) stems from a study of blood T cell repertoires in COVID-19. Study-level information: The United States, Italy and Spain were the sources of the acute and convalescent COVID-19 samples. The cDNA or gDNA used as material had been derived from T cells, B-cell-depleted T cells, or PBMCs.

V lost 6 bases, J lost 2 bases, and 4 bases stayed unmatched. CDR1 MNHEY and CDR2 SVGAGI come from the germline V gene. The CDR3 sequence is 14 residues long. Study processing details: Estimation of nucleated cell counts was performed using reference gene primer amplification. Method: immunoSEQ multiplex PCR; TCRdb's copy keeps in-frame clones and lacks some. That table is the source of V, J and clone size, and D and trimming were worked out from the DNA. There are about 73,000 clones in the sample; 82% occur only once, and around 4.1% lies in the top ten. V is TRBV6-5 and J is TRBJ1-5; 7 bases agree with TRBD1. The receptor's source is a woman aged 60-75 years with acute or convalescent COVID-19. Sample: peripheral blood. This CDR3 reads CASRTGEGNQPQHF. The CDR3 bases are TGTGCCAGCAGAACAGGGGAGGGCAATCAGCCCCAGCATTTT.